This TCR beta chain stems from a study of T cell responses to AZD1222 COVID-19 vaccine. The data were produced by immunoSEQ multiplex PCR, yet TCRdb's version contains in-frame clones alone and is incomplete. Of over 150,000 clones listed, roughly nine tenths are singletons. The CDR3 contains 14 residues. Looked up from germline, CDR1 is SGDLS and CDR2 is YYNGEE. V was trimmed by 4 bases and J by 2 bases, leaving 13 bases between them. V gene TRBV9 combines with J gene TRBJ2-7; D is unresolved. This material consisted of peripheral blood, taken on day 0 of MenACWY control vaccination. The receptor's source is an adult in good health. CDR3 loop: CASSKEQYAYEQYF. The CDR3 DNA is TGTGCCAGCAGCAAGGAGCAGTATGCCTACGAGCAGTACTTC.